One sample yielded the 29 T cell receptor beta chains listed below, sequenced in a study of T cell repertoires in cytomegalovirus infection. For these TCRs, the target antigens are not known. MiXCR, run by TCRdb on the reads, gives a single entry per CDR3 protein. Seen here are a few hundred thousand distinct CDR3 sequences, 35% to 50% observed once, and the top ten hold roughly 50%. Source: cultured PBMCs, taken from culture after CMV antigen stimulation. The source of these receptors is a human donor in good health (CMV status not recorded). Some clones in this sample may be carry-over from other donors' samples.

The V and J genes are TRBV7-2 and TRBJ2-7; D is uncertain. The CDR3 length is 15 residues. V dropped 1 base and J dropped 2 bases, with 12 bases sitting between them. Germline V gene data show CDR1 as SGHTA and CDR2 as FQGNSA. CDR3 DNA: TGTGCCAGCAGCTTAGGGGTCGGGCTAACCTACGAGCAGTACTTC. This codes for CASSLGVGLTYEQYF.

The chain has TRBV7-2 and TRBJ2-1; D gene unclear. Germline V lookup: CDR1 SGHTA, CDR2 FQGNSA. The V end was cut by 4 bases, the J end by 0 bases, with 13 bases between. This CDR3 has 16 residues. In nucleotides, the CDR3 is TGTGCCAGCAGCTCCCGTGTAGGAAACTCCTACAATGAGCAGTTCTTC. It specifies CASSSRVGNSYNEQFF.

The chain links TRBV7-2 to TRBJ1-2; 8 nucleotides align to TRBD1. This CDR3 has 14 amino acids. Germline values: CDR1 SGHTA, CDR2 FQGNSA. Trimming cost V 5 bases and J 3 bases; bases outside gene matches: 5. Written as DNA, the CDR3 is TGTGCCAGCAGCCGCAACAGGGGGGACTATGGCTACACCTTC. Translation gives CASSRNRGDYGYTF.

The chain uses TRBV27 and TRBJ1-5; 8 bases match TRBD1. Germline lookup yields CDR1 MNHEY and CDR2 SMNVEV (reference sequence). CDR3 size: 14 residues. V lost 8 bases and J lost 2; bases outside the gene matches: 5. CDR3 coding DNA: TGTGCCAGCGGCCAGGGGGCGCGCAATCAGCCCCAGCATTTT. Protein product: CASGQGARNQPQHF.

The chain carries TRBV19 and TRBJ1-2; weak D call: TRBD1 (6 bases). Germline CDR1 LNHDA, CDR2 SQIVND (reference sequence). V was trimmed by 5 bases and J by 2 bases, leaving 12 bases between them. This CDR3 has 14 amino acids. The CDR3 DNA follows: TGTGCCAGTAGTTTAATAGGGGGGAACTATGGCTACACCTTC. The encoded protein is CASSLIGGNYGYTF. Full variable domain (rest looked up from reference TRBV19 and TRBJ1-2): DGGITQSPKYLFRKEGQNVTLSCEQNLNHDAMYWYRQDPGQGLRLIYYSQIVNDFQKGDIAEGYSVSREKKESFPLTVTSAQKNPTAFYLCASSLIGGNYGYTFGSGTRLTVV.

This clonotype has more than one count but fewer than ten. The chain employs TRBV28 and TRBJ2-7; 7 bases fit TRBD1. The CDR3 runs to 14 residues. V lost 6 bases to trimming and J lost 3 bases; unmatched junction nucleotides: 8. Germline lookup yields CDR1 MDHEN and CDR2 SYDVKM. The CDR3 sequence is CASSRLGQNYEQYF. CDR3 coding DNA: TGTGCCAGCAGCCGCCTGGGACAGAACTACGAGCAGTACTTC.

The chain recombines TRBV7-2 with TRBJ2-5; the D call may be TRBD1 or TRBD2 (5 bases each). Germline CDR1 reads SGHTA; CDR2 reads FQGNSA. Trimming left V 4 bases short and J 5 bases short, with 17 bases between. This CDR3 has 15 amino acids. The CDR3 reads CASSSRRGGVETQYF. The CDR3 DNA reads TGTGCCAGCAGCTCAAGGCGTGGGGGTGTGGAGACCCAGTACTTC.

This clonotype was counted ten times or more. The V call is TRBV7-6, the J call TRBJ2-2; the D call may be TRBD1 or TRBD2 (5 bases each). CDR1 is SGHVS, CDR2 FNYEAQ, per germline. The CDR3 loop spans 12 amino acids. The V end was cut by 8 bases, the J end by 5 bases, with 9 bases between. The CDR3 DNA sequence: TGTGCCAGCTGGGGGTTTACCGGGGAGCTGTTTTTT. As protein: CASWGFTGELFF.

The chain carries TRBV6-2 or TRBV6-3 and TRBJ2-1, with TRBD2 as a possible D gene (5 bases). Trimming took 6 bases from V and 3 from J, leaving 12 bases between them. This CDR3 contains 14 residues. CDR1 and CDR2 from the germline V gene are MNHEY and SVGEGT. CDR3 bases: TGTGCCAGCAGCCTATCCGGGATCTACAATGAGCAGTTCTTC. Its protein product is CASSLSGIYNEQFF.

The chain employs TRBV12-3 or TRBV12-4 and TRBJ2-5; tentative D call: TRBD2 (5 bases). The CDR3 extends over 14 amino acids. Trimming removed 0 bases from V and 0 bases from J, with 5 bases in between. The CDR3 loop reads CASSLADYQETQYF. In nucleotides, the CDR3 is TGTGCCAGCAGTTTAGCGGACTACCAAGAGACCCAGTACTTC.

This clonotype was observed a few times. The CDR3 DNA follows: TGTGCCAGCAGCCCGACAAGTCGGAATTCACCCCTCCACTTT. This translates into CASSPTSRNSPLHF. The rearrangement uses TRBV6-2 or TRBV6-3 and TRBJ1-6, with D hard to call. CDR3 size: 14 residues. Looked up from germline, CDR1 is MNHEY and CDR2 is SVGEGT. Trimming removed 6 bases at V and 7 bases at J, with 13 bases between.

CDR3 coding DNA: TGCAGTGCTAGAGATCTAACTACAGGGACTGGGGCCAACGTCCTGACTTTC. Translation gives CSARDLTTGTGANVLTF. The V gene is TRBV20-1, the J gene TRBJ2-6, with D possibly matching TRBD1 (6 bases). Trimming took 0 bases from V and 2 from J, leaving 14 bases between them. The CDR3 has 17 amino acids. Germline assignment: CDR1 DFQATT and CDR2 SNEGSKA (reference sequence).

The J gene is TRBJ2-7, the V gene TRBV27; 10 nucleotides line up with TRBD2. The junction had 5 bases not matched to a gene; V was cut back by 5 bases and J by 4 bases. CDR1 and CDR2 (germline): MNHEY, SMNVEV (reference sequence). The CDR3 runs to 14 residues. The DNA for the CDR3 is TGTGCCAGCAGTCCAACTAGCGGGAAGTACGAGCAGTACTTC. It specifies CASSPTSGKYEQYF.

This rearrangement joins TRBV18 to TRBJ2-1; D may match TRBD1 or TRBD2 (5 bases each). Germline CDR1 KGHSH, CDR2 LQKENI. The ends were cut back, 1 base at V and 6 bases at J, with 19 bases in the middle. The CDR3 runs 17 residues. In DNA form, the CDR3 reads TGTGCCAGCTCACCACGGGGGATCTCCGATCAGCTCAATGAGCAGTTCTTC. It is translated as CASSPRGISDQLNEQFF.

This clonotype was found a few times. This sequence joins TRBV7-2 and TRBJ1-4; D is uncertain. Trimming cost V 5 bases and J 0 bases, with 10 bases left between them. CDR1 SGHTA and CDR2 FQGNSA come from the germline V gene. This CDR3 is built from 15 residues. The CDR3 spells CASSPRLATNEKLFF. The DNA of the CDR3 is TGTGCCAGCAGCCCCCGCCTAGCAACTAATGAAAAACTGTTTTTT.

The chain carries TRBV29-1 and TRBJ2-5; TRBD2 agrees at 7 bases. CDR3 length: 13 residues. After removal of 5 bases from V and 1 base from J, the junction contained 4 bases not matched to a gene. Germline V gene sequence: CDR1 SQVTM, CDR2 ANQGSEA. This CDR3 reads CSVQRGSQETQYF. In DNA, the CDR3 is TGCAGCGTTCAGCGGGGTTCCCAAGAGACCCAGTACTTC.

V usage is TRBV7-2 and J usage is TRBJ2-1; TRBD2 matches at 12 bases. Per the germline V gene, CDR1 is SGHTA and CDR2 is FQGNSA. The CDR3 totals 15 residues. V trimming: 4 bases; J trimming: 8 bases; junction bases outside the gene matches: 6. Here the CDR3 DNA reads TGTGCCAGCAGCTCTCTAGCGGGAGGGACACATGAGCAGTTCTTC. It is translated as CASSSLAGGTHEQFF.

The genes are TRBV10-3 and TRBJ2-7; D remains unclear. CDR3 length: 12 amino acids. CDR1 and CDR2 from the germline V gene are ENHRY and SYGVKD. Trimming shortened V by 3 bases and J by 5 bases, and 8 bases separated the two germline ends. CDR3 coding DNA: TGTGCCATCAGTGACCCCCAGGACGAGCAGTACTTC. As protein: CAISDPQDEQYF.

The genes are TRBV6-2 or TRBV6-3 and TRBJ1-5, with D hard to call. Germline CDR1 reads MNHEY; CDR2 reads SVGEGT. Trimming removed 2 bases from V and 3 bases from J, with 8 bases in between. There are 14 residues in the CDR3. The CDR3 loop is CASSYNSYNQPQHF. The CDR3 DNA sequence: TGTGCCAGCAGTTACAACAGCTACAATCAGCCCCAGCATTTT.

This chain joins TRBV12-3 or TRBV12-4 and TRBJ2-7; no reliable D call. The CDR3 sequence is 16 residues long. Trimming took 3 bases from V and 4 from J, leaving 19 bases between them. The CDR3 nucleotides are TGTGCCAGCAGTTTCCTTGCCGGCCTTAGTCGGTACGAGCAGTACTTC. It encodes CASSFLAGLSRYEQYF.

This clonotype was seen a few times. DNA for the CDR3: TGTGCCAGCAGTCTCTGGGGGGGGAATCAGCCCCAGCATTTT. It yields the protein CASSLWGGNQPQHF. The genes are TRBV27 and TRBJ1-5; maybe TRBD1 (5 bases). The CDR3 is made up of 14 amino acids. Trimming removed 5 bases at V and 4 bases at J, with 12 bases between. Germline V gene data show CDR1 as MNHEY and CDR2 as SMNVEV (reference sequence).

The genes are TRBV7-9 and TRBJ2-4, with 8 bases that match TRBD2. Trimming cost V 4 bases and J 0 bases; bases outside gene matches: 5. This CDR3 spans 16 amino acids. Germline V gene lookup returns CDR1 SEHNR and CDR2 FQNEAQ (reference sequence). The CDR3 region is CASSSRGAGAKNIQYF. CDR3 DNA: TGTGCCAGCAGCTCGCGGGGGGCTGGAGCCAAAAACATTCAGTACTTC.

CDR3 loop: CASSLGWDPTGEQFF. The CDR3 coding sequence is TGTGCCAGCAGCTTAGGGTGGGACCCAACGGGTGAGCAGTTCTTC. The chain employs TRBV7-9 and TRBJ2-1; D is tentatively TRBD1 or TRBD2 (5 bases each). V dropped 1 base and J dropped 9 bases, with 16 bases sitting between them. This CDR3 is 15 amino acids long. Germline V CDR1 and CDR2: SEHNR, FQNEAQ (reference sequence).

The gene calls are TRBV24-1 and TRBJ2-2, with D unresolved. The CDR3 is 12 amino acids. Germline V gene sequence: CDR1 KGHDR, CDR2 SFDVKD. Trimming shortened V by 4 bases and J by 9 bases, and 8 bases separated the two germline ends. CDR3 in DNA: TGTGCCACCAGTGACCTTGGACGGGAGCTGTTTTTT. Translation: CATSDLGRELFF.

The V call is TRBV7-6, the J call TRBJ2-5; D is unclear. CDR3 length: 14 amino acids. From germline, CDR1 is SGHVS and CDR2 FNYEAQ. V gave up 2 bases and J gave up 3 bases, with 10 bases separating them. As DNA, the CDR3 is TGTGCCAGCAGCTTAATGACTGTGGAAGAGACCCAGTACTTC. It encodes CASSLMTVEETQYF. Full variable domain (missing parts from reference TRBV7-6 and TRBJ2-5): GAGVSQSPRYKVTKRGQDVALRCDPISGHVSLYWYRQALGQGPEFLTYFNYEAQQDKSGLPNDRFSAERPEGSISTLTIQRTEQRDSAMYRCASSLMTVEETQYFGPGTRLLVL.

The V call is TRBV7-2, the J call TRBJ2-2; 12 positions agree with TRBD2. CDR1 is SGHTA, CDR2 FQGNSA, per germline. V lost 5 bases, J lost 6 bases, and 4 bases stayed unmatched. CDR3 length: 15 residues. CDR3 sequence (DNA): TGTGCCAGCAGCCGACTAGCGGGAGTGGCCGGGGAGCTGTTTTTT. This gives the protein CASSRLAGVAGELFF.

This sequence joins TRBV7-6 and TRBJ2-7; TRBD1 matches 9 bases. V shed 2 bases, J shed 5 bases, and the junction held 7 bases outside the gene matches. CDR3 size: 15 residues. Germline lookup yields CDR1 SGHVS and CDR2 FNYEAQ. CDR3 nucleotide sequence: TGTGCCAGCAGCTTATCCGGGACAGGGTCTGACGAGCAGTACTTC. Amino acids: CASSLSGTGSDEQYF. The full variable domain, completed using reference TRBV7-6 and TRBJ2-7, is GAGVSQSPRYKVTKRGQDVALRCDPISGHVSLYWYRQALGQGPEFLTYFNYEAQQDKSGLPNDRFSAERPEGSISTLTIQRTEQRDSAMYRCASSLSGTGSDEQYFGPGTRLTVT.

This clonotype turned up a few times. The rearrangement uses TRBV12-3 or TRBV12-4 and TRBJ2-2, with TRBD1 matching 7 bases. The junction had 6 bases not matched to a gene; V was cut back by 6 bases and J by 2 bases. There are 15 residues in the CDR3. The chain's CDR3 is CASSRDRLNTGELFF. CDR3 DNA: TGTGCCAGCAGCCGGGACAGACTAAACACCGGGGAGCTGTTTTTT.

This clonotype occurred a few times. This chain connects TRBV9 to TRBJ2-3; D is uncertain. The ends were cut back, 5 bases at V and 0 bases at J, with 16 bases in the middle. The germline gives CDR1 SGDLS, CDR2 YYNGEE. The CDR3 has 16 residues. CDR3 residues: CASSLLWVPSTDTQYF. The CDR3 nucleotides read TGTGCCAGCAGTCTCCTTTGGGTACCTAGCACAGATACGCAGTATTTT. Drawing the rest from reference TRBV9 and TRBJ2-3, the complete variable domain is DSGVTQTPKHLITATGQRVTLRCSPRSGDLSVYWYQQSLDQGLQFLIQYYNGEERAKGNILERFSAQQFPDLHSELNLSSLELGDSALYFCASSLLWVPSTDTQYFGPGTRLTVL.